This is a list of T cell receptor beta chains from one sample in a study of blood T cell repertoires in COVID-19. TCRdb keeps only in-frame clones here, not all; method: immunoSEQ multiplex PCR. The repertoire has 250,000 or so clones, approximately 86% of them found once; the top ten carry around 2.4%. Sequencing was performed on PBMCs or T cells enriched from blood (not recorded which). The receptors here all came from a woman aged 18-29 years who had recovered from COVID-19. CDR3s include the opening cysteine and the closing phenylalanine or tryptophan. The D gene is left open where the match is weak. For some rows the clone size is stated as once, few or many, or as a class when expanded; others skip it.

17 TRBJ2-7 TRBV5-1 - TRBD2 CASSGGLAGGGNYEQYF TGCGCCAGCAGCGGGGGACTAGCGGGAGGAGGAAACTACGAGCAGTACTTC
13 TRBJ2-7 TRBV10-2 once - CASTGTEQYEQYF TGCGCCAGTACCGGGACTGAGCAATACGAGCAGTACTTC
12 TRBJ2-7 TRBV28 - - CASSLADYEQYF TGTGCCAGCAGTTTGGCGGACTACGAGCAGTACTTC
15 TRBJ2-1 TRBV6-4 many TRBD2 CASSDSAGGYNEQFF TGTGCCAGCAGTGACTCAGCGGGAGGGTACAATGAGCAGTTCTTC
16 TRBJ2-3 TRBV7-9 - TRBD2 CASSYWTSGDTDTQYF TGTGCCAGCAGCTATTGGACTAGCGGAGACACAGATACGCAGTATTTT
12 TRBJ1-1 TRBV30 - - CAWSPVAQEAFF TGTGCCTGGAGTCCCGTGGCCCAGGAAGCTTTCTTT
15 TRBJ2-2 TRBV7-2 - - CASSSGGPNGGELFF TGTGCCAGCAGCTCCGGGGGACCAAACGGCGGGGAGCTGTTTTTT
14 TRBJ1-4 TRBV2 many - CASNQGSTNEKLFF TGTGCCAGCAATCAGGGATCAACTAATGAAAAACTGTTTTTT
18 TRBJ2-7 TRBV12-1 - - CASSSARDRGYSCYEQYF -
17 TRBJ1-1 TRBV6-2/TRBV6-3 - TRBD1 CASSYSLDRGTDTEAFF TGTGCCAGCAGTTACTCACTAGATCGCGGGACAGACACTGAAGCTTTCTTT
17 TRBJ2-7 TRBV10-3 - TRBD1 CAIKPGTRDSRVDEQYF TGTGCCATCAAACCGGGCACGAGGGACAGTCGGGTTGACGAGCAGTACTTC
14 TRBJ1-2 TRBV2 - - CASRTPGARYGYTF TGTGCCAGCAGGACCCCAGGGGCCAGGTATGGCTACACCTTC
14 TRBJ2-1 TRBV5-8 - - CASSILGSGYEQFF TGTGCCAGCAGCATCCTGGGCTCGGGGTATGAGCAGTTCTTC
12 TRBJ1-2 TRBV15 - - CATSRDQGPYTF TGTGCCACCAGCAGAGATCAGGGTCCCTACACCTTC
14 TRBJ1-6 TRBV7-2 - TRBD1 CASSLDRGGSPLHF TGTGCCAGCAGCTTAGACAGGGGAGGATCACCCCTCCACTTT
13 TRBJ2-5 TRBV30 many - CAWSPPGEETQYF TGTGCCTGGAGTCCCCCAGGGGAAGAGACCCAGTACTTC
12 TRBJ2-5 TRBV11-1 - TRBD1 CASSMDRETQYF TGTGCCAGCAGCATGGACAGGGAGACCCAGTACTTC
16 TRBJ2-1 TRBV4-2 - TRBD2 CASSPQGLAGHNEQFF TGTGCCAGCAGCCCCCAAGGACTAGCGGGGCACAATGAGCAGTTCTTC
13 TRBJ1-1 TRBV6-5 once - CASKGRWYTEAFF TGTGCCAGCAAGGGGAGGTGGTACACTGAAGCTTTCTTT
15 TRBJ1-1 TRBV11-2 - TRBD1 CASSSLGTANTEAFF TGTGCCAGCAGCTCGCTCGGGACAGCGAACACTGAAGCTTTCTTT
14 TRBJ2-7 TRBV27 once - CASSFLDRTYEQYF TGTGCCAGCAGTTTCCTAGACAGGACCTACGAGCAGTACTTC
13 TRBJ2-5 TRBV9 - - CASSVAGRETQYF TGTGCCAGCAGCGTAGCAGGGAGGGAGACCCAGTACTTC
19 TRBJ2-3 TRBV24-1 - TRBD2 CATSDLTELAGEPTDTQYF TGTGCCACCAGTGATTTGACAGAACTAGCGGGAGAACCCACAGATACGCAGTATTTT
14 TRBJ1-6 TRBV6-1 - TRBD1 CASSDRTGESPLHF TGTGCCAGCAGTGATAGGACAGGGGAGTCACCCCTCCACTTT
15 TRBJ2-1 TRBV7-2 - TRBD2 CASSTRRTSYNEQFF TGTGCCAGCAGCACCCGGCGGACTAGCTACAATGAGCAGTTCTTC
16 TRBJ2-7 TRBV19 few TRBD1 CASSPRDSGSSYEQYF TGTGCCAGTAGCCCAAGGGACAGCGGAAGCTCCTACGAGCAGTACTTC
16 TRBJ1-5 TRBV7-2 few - CASSLDNRGSNQPQHF TGTGCCAGCAGCTTAGATAATCGGGGGAGCAATCAGCCCCAGCATTTT
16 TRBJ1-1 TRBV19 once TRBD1 CASSITGGQGYTEAFF TGTGCCAGTAGTATTACGGGGGGACAGGGGTACACTGAAGCTTTCTTT
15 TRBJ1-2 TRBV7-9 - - CASSSRSAPGGGYTF TGTGCCAGCAGCTCTAGATCTGCGCCCGGCGGAGGCTACACCTTC
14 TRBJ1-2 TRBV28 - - CASTPTGRPYGYTF TGTGCCAGCACCCCAACCGGGAGACCATATGGCTACACCTTC
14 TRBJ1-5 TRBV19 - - CASSKVRRGQPQHF TGTGCCAGTAGTAAAGTCAGACGGGGGCAGCCCCAGCATTTT
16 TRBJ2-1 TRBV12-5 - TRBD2 CASGLEPGLGPNEQFF TGTGCTAGTGGTTTGGAACCGGGACTAGGGCCCAATGAGCAGTTCTTC
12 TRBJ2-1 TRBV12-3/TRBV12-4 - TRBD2 CASSLTSGGALF TGTGCCAGCAGTTTAACTAGCGGGGGGGCGCTCTTC
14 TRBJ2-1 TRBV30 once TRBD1 CAWAGDRGYNEQFF TGTGCCTGGGCGGGGGACAGGGGTTACAATGAGCAGTTCTTC
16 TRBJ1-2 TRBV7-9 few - CASSLQREIDTYGYTF TGTGCCAGCAGCCTACAACGAGAAATTGACACCTATGGCTACACCTTC
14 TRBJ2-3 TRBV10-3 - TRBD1 CAISPGQDTDTQYF TGTGCCATCAGCCCGGGACAGGATACAGATACGCAGTATTTT
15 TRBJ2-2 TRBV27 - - CASSFGRGNTGELFF TGTGCCAGCAGTTTTGGCAGGGGGAACACCGGGGAGCTGTTTTTT
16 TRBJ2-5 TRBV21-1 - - CASSKAWDRGQETQYF TGTGCCAGCAGCAAAGCCTGGGACAGGGGGCAAGAGACCCAGTACTTC
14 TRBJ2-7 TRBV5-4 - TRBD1 CASSEDREDHEQYF TGTGCCAGCAGCGAGGACAGGGAGGACCACGAGCAGTACTTC
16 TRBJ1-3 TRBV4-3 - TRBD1 CASSQGQQHSGNTIYF TGCGCCAGCAGCCAGGGACAGCAACACTCTGGAAACACCATATATTTT
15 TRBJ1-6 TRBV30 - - CAWSVLGLYNSPLHF TGTGCCTGGAGTGTACTAGGTCTTTATAATTCACCCCTCCACTTT
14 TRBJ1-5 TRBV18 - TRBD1 CASSLDRANQPQHF TGTGCCAGCTCACTAGACAGGGCCAATCAGCCCCAGCATTTT
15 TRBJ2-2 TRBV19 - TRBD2 CASKNEREFTGELFF TGTGCCAGTAAAAATGAGCGGGAGTTCACCGGGGAGCTGTTTTTT
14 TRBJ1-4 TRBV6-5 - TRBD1 CASSPGDRGRKLFF TGTGCCAGCAGTCCCGGGGACAGGGGGCGAAAACTGTTTTTT
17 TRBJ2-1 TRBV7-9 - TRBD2 CASNTLKGGDIVNEQFF TGTGCCAGCAACACCCTGAAGGGAGGGGATATCGTCAATGAGCAGTTCTTC
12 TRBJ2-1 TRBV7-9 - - CASTPSYNEQFF TGTGCCAGCACTCCGTCCTACAATGAGCAGTTCTTC
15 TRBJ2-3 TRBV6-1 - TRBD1 CASREGQGSTDTQYF TGTGCCAGCAGAGAAGGACAGGGGAGCACAGATACGCAGTATTTT
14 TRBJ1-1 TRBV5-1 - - CASSLGTGNTEAFF TGCGCCAGCAGCTTGGGCACTGGGAACACTGAAGCTTTCTTT
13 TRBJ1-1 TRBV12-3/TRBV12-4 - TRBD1 CASSATGEVKAFF TGTGCCAGCAGCGCGACAGGGGAGGTGAAAGCTTTCTTT